The 10 T cell receptor beta chains below come from one sample, sequenced in a study of T cells of healthy individuals. From the 5' RACE reads, TCRdb called clonotypes with MiXCR, one entry per CDR3 protein. The repertoire holds about 82,000 distinct CDR3 sequences, with approximately 5.4% as singletons. Receptors originate from a female donor in good health.

The genes are TRBV29-1 and TRBJ2-1; 9 nucleotides agree with TRBD2. CDR1 and CDR2 from the germline V gene are SQVTM and ANQGSEA. CDR3 length equals 13 residues. Trimming removed 5 bases from V and 9 bases from J; junction bases left unmatched: 8. This CDR3 is CSVRTGTSFEQFF. In nucleotides, the CDR3 is TGCAGCGTTAGGACCGGGACTAGCTTTGAGCAGTTCTTC.

This clonotype turned up a few times. CDR3 sequence (DNA): TGTGCCAGCAGCTTAGTTGCGAGGGATGAGCAGTTCTTC. Its translation: CASSLVARDEQFF. The rearrangement joins TRBV7-9 to TRBJ2-1; possible D gene TRBD2, 5 bases. Germline V gene data show CDR1 as SEHNR and CDR2 as FQNEAQ (reference sequence). V lost 1 base and J 8 bases, leaving 9 bases between the germline ends. The length of the CDR3 is 13 residues.

This clonotype has at least ten counts. This chain joins TRBV20-1 and TRBJ1-4, with 10 positions matching TRBD1. The J segment lost 6 bases and the V segment lost 5 bases, leaving 3 bases of the junction unmatched. This CDR3 is built from 13 residues. Germline CDR1 DFQATT, CDR2 SNEGSKA (reference sequence). The CDR3 loop is CSAEGTGDEKLFF. DNA for the CDR3: TGCAGTGCTGAAGGGACAGGGGATGAAAAACTGTTTTTT.

This chain joins TRBV27 and TRBJ2-7; no definite D call. Trimming removed 7 bases from V and 0 bases from J, with 13 bases in between. Per the germline V gene, CDR1 is MNHEY and CDR2 is SMNVEV (reference sequence). The CDR3 sequence is 14 residues long. CDR3 sequence reads: CASKWTSSSYEQYF. DNA for the CDR3: TGTGCCAGCAAATGGACCTCGAGCTCCTACGAGCAGTACTTC.

This clonotype was seen many times. The genes are TRBV29-1 and TRBJ1-1; TRBD1 matches at 7 bases. V gave up 6 bases and J gave up 5 bases; unmatched junction bases: 9. This CDR3 region has 13 residues. CDR1 SQVTM and CDR2 ANQGSEA come from the germline V gene. The CDR3 reads CSVQQGRETEAFF. DNA of the CDR3: TGCAGCGTCCAACAGGGGAGGGAGACTGAAGCTTTCTTT.

This clonotype has ten or more counts. This chain joins TRBV25-1 and TRBJ1-2; D might be TRBD1 (5 bases). V was clipped by 7 bases and J by 4 bases, with 13 bases between them. The CDR3 has 13 residues. From germline, CDR1 is MGHDK and CDR2 SYGVNS. This chain's CDR3 is CASKGSPLYGYTF. In DNA, the CDR3 is TGTGCCAGCAAGGGGAGCCCCCTCTATGGCTACACCTTC.

This clonotype was counted at least ten times. This chain joins TRBV7-2 and TRBJ1-1; D is unclear. The CDR3 covers 13 residues. V was cut by 6 bases and J by 1 base, with 9 bases left in between. Germline lookup yields CDR1 SGHTA and CDR2 FQGNSA. The CDR3 region has the DNA TGTGCCAGCAGTGAGGAGACGAACACTGAAGCTTTCTTT. Protein product: CASSEETNTEAFF.

This clonotype has ten or more counts. The J gene is TRBJ1-2, the V gene TRBV11-2, with 9 positions matching TRBD1. The CDR3 spans 18 residues. Germline CDR1 SGHAT, CDR2 FQNNGV. Trimming took 4 bases from V and 5 from J; bases not matched to a gene: 17. The CDR3 spells CASSSSYQYGTGMYGYTF. The DNA of the CDR3 is TGTGCCAGCAGCTCCTCTTATCAGTACGGGACAGGGATGTATGGCTACACCTTC.

This clonotype was recorded at least ten times. One end of the junction does not line up with germline, which may come from a read error. This sequence joins TRBV10-3 and TRBJ2-3; D is unclear. This CDR3 contains 13 residues. Per germline, CDR1 ENHRY and CDR2 SYGVKD. The CDR3 region is CAIGETGTDTQYF. The CDR3 DNA reads TGTGCCATCGGTGAGACGGGCACAGATACGCAGTATTTT.

This clonotype was picked up many times. The chain uses TRBV6-2 or TRBV6-3 and TRBJ2-1; D might be TRBD1 (6 bases). Germline CDR1 and CDR2: MNHEY and SVGEGT. Deletions cut 5 bases from V and 6 bases from J, with 14 bases between. The CDR3 is 14 amino acids. This CDR3 reads CASSQGRQINEQFF. The CDR3 DNA follows: TGTGCCAGCAGTCAGGGGAGACAGATCAATGAGCAGTTCTTC.